This TCR beta chain stems from a study of molecular identifiers for immune sequencing clone quantification. Study-wide results and caveats: In cases of identical TCR molecules sharing a barcode, highly expanded clone sizes could be underestimated. Even with some 1 million naive cells present, spiked Jurkat TCR RNA from one cell was reportedly detectable. The study found clones above 20 RNA copies held over 97% of effector molecules and under 1% in naive cells.

A CD8+CD4-CCR7+CD45RA+ gate was used to sort naive CD8 T cells. V shed 1 base and J shed 3 bases, with 7 bases lying between them. The CDR3 spans 13 residues. The germline CDR1 and CDR2 sequences are LGHNA and YSLEER. This clonotype was seen once. Its antigen remains unidentified. TCRdb passed the PCR reads through MiXCR, listing each CDR3 protein once. This table has about 36,000 distinct CDR3 sequences, approximately 18% appearing once. The J gene is TRBJ2-7, the V gene TRBV4-3; the D gene is possibly TRBD2 (5 bases). The sample taken for sequencing was naive CD8+ T cells from blood, with Jurkat cell RNA spiked in. The subset denotes: FACS-sorted CD8+CD4-CCR7+CD45RA+ naive T cells. The clonotype comes from a human donor in good health. Some libraries in this study had Jurkat cell RNA spiked in. The CDR3 spells CASSQGEFYEQYF. CDR3 in DNA: TGCGCCAGCAGCCAAGGGGAGTTCTACGAGCAGTACTTC.